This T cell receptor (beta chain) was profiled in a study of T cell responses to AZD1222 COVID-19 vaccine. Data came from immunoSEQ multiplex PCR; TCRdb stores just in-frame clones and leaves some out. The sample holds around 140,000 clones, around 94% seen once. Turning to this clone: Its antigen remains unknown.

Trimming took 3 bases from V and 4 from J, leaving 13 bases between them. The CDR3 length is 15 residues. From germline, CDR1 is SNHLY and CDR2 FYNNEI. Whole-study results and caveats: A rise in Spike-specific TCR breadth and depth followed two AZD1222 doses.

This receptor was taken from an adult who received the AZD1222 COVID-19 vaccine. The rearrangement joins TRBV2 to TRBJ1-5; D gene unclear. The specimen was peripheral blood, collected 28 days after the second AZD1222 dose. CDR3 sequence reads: CASSESPGGNQPQHF. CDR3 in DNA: TGTGCCAGCAGTGAGTCCCCCGGCGGTAATCAGCCCCAGCATTTT.